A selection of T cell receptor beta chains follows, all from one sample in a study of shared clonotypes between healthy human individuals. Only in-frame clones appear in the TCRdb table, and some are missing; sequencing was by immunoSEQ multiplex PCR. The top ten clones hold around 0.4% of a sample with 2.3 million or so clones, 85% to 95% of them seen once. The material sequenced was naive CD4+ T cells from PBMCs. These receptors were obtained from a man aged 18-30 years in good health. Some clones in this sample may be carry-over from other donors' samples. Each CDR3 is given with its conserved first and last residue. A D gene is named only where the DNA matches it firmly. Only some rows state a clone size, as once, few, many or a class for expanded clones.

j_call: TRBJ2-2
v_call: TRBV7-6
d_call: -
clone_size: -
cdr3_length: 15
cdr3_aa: CASSPWTENTGELFF
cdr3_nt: TGTGCCAGCAGCCCTTGGACAGAGAACACCGGGGAGCTGTTTTTT

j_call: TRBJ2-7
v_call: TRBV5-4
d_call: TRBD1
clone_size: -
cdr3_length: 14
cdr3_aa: CASSPRDRGHEQYF
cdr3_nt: TGTGCCAGCAGCCCCCGGGACAGGGGGCACGAGCAGTACTTC

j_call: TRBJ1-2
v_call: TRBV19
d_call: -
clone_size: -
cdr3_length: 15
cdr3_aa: CASSLVHAGFSGYTF
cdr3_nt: TGTGCCAGTAGTCTCGTTCACGCAGGGTTTTCTGGCTACACCTTC

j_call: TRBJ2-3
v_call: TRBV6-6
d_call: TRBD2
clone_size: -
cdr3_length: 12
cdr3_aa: CATSTSGYTQYF
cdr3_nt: TGTGCCACCTCGACTAGCGGATATACGCAGTATTTT

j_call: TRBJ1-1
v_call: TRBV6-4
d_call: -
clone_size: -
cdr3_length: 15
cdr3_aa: CASRVEGGTGTEAFF
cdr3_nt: TGTGCCAGCAGGGTGGAGGGCGGGACTGGCACTGAAGCTTTCTTT

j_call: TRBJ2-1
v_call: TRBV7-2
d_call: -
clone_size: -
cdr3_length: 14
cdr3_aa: CASSWYNRNNEQFF
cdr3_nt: TGTGCCAGCAGCTGGTATAACCGGAATAATGAGCAGTTCTTC

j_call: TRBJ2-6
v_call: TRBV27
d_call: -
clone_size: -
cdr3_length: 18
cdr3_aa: CASSLIRRTYSGANVLTF
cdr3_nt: TGTGCCAGCAGTTTAATACGGAGAACCTACTCTGGGGCCAACGTCCTGACTTTC

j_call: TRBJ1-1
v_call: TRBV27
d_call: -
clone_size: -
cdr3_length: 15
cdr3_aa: CASSLHWVGVTEAFF
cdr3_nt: TGTGCCAGCAGTTTACACTGGGTCGGGGTCACTGAAGCTTTCTTT

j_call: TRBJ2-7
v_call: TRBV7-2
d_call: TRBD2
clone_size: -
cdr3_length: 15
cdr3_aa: CASSFGLASSYEQYF
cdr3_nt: TGTGCCAGCAGCTTCGGACTAGCGAGCTCCTACGAGCAGTACTTC

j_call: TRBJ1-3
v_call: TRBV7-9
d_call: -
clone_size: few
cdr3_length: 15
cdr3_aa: CASSPLSAGAHTIYF
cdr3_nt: TGTGCCAGCAGCCCCCTATCGGCCGGAGCGCACACCATATATTTT

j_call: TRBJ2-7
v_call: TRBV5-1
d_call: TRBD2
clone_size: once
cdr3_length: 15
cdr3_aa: CASSLTSGIEGEQYF
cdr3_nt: TGCGCCAGCAGCTTGACGAGCGGGATAGAGGGCGAGCAGTACTTC

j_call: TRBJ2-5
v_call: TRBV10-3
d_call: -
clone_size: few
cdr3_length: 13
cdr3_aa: CAISKQEKETQYF
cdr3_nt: TGTGCCATCAGTAAACAGGAAAAAGAGACCCAGTACTTC

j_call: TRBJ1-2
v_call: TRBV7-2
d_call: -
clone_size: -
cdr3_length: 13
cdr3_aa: CASSPQRHYGYTF
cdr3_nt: TGTGCCAGCAGCCCCCAAAGACACTATGGCTACACCTTC

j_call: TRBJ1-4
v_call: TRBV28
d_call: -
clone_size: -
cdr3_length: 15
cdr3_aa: CASSSRGRNNEKLFF
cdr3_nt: TGTGCCAGCAGCTCGCGGGGACGGAACAATGAAAAACTGTTTTTT

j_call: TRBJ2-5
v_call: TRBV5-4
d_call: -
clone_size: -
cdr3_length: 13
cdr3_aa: CASSLASGETQYF
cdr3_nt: TGTGCCAGCAGCTTGGCTTCGGGCGAGACCCAGTACTTC

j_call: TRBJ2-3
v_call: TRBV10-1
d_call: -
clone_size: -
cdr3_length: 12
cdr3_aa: CASGVGTDTQYF
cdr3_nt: TGCGCCAGCGGGGTTGGCACAGATACGCAGTATTTT

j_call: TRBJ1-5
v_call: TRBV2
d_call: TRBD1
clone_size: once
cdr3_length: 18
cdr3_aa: CASRFRDRGLTPNQPQHF
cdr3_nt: TGTGCCAGCAGATTCCGGGACAGGGGCCTTACACCCAATCAGCCCCAGCATTTT

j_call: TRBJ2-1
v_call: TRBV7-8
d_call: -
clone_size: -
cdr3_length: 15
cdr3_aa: CASSLTSITYNEQFF
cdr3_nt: TGTGCCAGCAGCTTAACTAGCATTACATACAATGAGCAGTTCTTC

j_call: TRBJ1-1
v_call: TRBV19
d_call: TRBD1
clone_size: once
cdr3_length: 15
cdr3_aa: CASSINDRVGTEAFF
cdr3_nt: TGTGCCAGTAGTATAAACGACAGGGTTGGCACTGAAGCTTTCTTT

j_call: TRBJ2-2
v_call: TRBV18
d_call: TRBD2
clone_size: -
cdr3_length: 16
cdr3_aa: CASSPGLAGWTGELFF
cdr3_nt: TGTGCCAGCTCACCGGGACTAGCGGGATGGACCGGGGAGCTGTTTTTT

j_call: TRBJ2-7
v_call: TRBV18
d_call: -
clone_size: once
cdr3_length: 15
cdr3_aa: CASSPRAEGTYEQYF
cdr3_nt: TGTGCCAGCTCACCGCGCGCTGAGGGGACCTACGAGCAGTACTTC

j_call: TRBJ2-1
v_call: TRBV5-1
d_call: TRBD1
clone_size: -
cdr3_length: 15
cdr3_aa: CASSGRDRDYNEQFF
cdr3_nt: TGCGCCAGCAGCGGCCGGGACAGGGATTACAATGAGCAGTTCTTC

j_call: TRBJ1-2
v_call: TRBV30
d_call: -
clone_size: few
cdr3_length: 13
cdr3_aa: CAWTRGRNYGYTF
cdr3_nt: TGTGCCTGGACGAGGGGCAGGAACTATGGCTACACCTTC

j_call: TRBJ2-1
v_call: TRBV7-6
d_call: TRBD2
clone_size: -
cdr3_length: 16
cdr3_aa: CASSRTSGMEDNEQFF
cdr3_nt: TGTGCCAGCAGCCGGACTAGCGGGATGGAGGACAATGAGCAGTTCTTC

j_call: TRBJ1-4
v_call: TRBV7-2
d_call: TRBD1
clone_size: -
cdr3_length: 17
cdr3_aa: CASSLTGQGAFNEKLFF
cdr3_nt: TGTGCCAGCAGCTTAACGGGACAGGGGGCCTTTAATGAAAAACTGTTTTTT

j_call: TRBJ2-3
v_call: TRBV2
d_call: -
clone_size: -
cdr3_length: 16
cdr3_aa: CASSEYRERYTDTQYF
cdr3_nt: TGTGCCAGCAGTGAGTACAGGGAGAGGTACACAGATACGCAGTATTTT

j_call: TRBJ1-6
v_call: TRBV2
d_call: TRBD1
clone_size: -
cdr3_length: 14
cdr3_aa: CASRPTGGYSPLHF
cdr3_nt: TGTGCCAGCAGGCCGACAGGGGGTTATTCACCCCTCCACTTT

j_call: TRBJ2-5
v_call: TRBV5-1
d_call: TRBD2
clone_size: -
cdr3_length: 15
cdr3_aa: CASSLGLADQETQYF
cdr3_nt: TGCGCCAGCAGCTTGGGACTAGCGGACCAAGAGACCCAGTACTTC

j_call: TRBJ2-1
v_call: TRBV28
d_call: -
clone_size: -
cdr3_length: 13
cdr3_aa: CASSLRGYNEQFF
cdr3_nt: TGTGCCAGCAGTCTCAGGGGTTACAATGAGCAGTTCTTC

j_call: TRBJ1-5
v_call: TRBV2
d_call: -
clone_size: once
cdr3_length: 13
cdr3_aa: CASSEQAGQPQHF
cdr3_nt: TGTGCCAGCAGTGAACAGGCGGGTCAGCCCCAGCATTTT

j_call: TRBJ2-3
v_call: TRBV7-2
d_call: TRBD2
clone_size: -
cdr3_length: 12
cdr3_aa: CASSLKAGGEYF
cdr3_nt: TGTGCCAGCAGCTTAAAGGCGGGAGGGGAGTATTTT

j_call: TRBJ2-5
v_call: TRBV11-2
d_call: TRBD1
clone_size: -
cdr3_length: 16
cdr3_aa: CASSLGRGKFQETQYF
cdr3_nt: TGTGCCAGCAGCTTAGGCAGGGGGAAATTCCAAGAGACCCAGTACTTC

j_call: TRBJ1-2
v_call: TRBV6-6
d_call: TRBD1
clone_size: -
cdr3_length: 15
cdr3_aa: CASSPGRDRVVGYTF
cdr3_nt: TGTGCCAGCAGTCCGGGCCGGGACAGGGTAGTTGGCTACACCTTC

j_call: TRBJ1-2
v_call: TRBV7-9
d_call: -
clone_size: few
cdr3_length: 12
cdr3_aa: CASSLGPGGYTF
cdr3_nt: TGTGCCAGCAGCTTGGGACCCGGAGGCTACACCTTC

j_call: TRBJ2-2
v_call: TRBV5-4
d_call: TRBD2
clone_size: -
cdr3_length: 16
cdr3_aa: CASSPPNGLAPGELFF
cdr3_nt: TGTGCCAGCAGCCCTCCGAATGGACTAGCGCCCGGGGAGCTGTTTTTT

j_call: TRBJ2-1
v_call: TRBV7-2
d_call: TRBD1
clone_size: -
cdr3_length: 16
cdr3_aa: CASSATTGVSYNEQFF
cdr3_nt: TGTGCCAGCAGCGCCACCACAGGGGTGTCCTACAATGAGCAGTTCTTC

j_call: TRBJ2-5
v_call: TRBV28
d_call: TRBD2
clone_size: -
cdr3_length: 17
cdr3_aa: CASSPTSGRGAWETQYF
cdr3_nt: TGTGCCAGCAGCCCTACTAGCGGGAGAGGGGCCTGGGAGACCCAGTACTTC

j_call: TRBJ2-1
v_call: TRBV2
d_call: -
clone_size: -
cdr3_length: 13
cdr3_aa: CASSLGGLSSQFF
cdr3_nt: TGTGCCAGCTCCCTAGGTGGATTGTCTAGCCAGTTCTTC

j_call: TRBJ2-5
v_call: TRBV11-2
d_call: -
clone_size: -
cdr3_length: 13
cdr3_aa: CASRARDQETQYF
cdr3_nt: TGTGCCAGCAGGGCCAGGGACCAAGAGACCCAGTACTTC

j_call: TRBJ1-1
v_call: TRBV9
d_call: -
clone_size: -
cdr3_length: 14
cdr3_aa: CASSVRSDGTEAFF
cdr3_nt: TGTGCCAGCAGCGTAAGGTCAGATGGAACTGAAGCTTTCTTT

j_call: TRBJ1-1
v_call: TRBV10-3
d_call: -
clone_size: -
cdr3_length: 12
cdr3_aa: CAIRGGETEAFF
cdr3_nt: TGTGCCATCAGAGGGGGGGAAACTGAAGCTTTCTTT

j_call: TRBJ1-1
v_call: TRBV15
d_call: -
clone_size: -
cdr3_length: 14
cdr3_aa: CATSRGPGGTEAFF
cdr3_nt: TGTGCCACCAGCAGAGGACCTGGGGGCACTGAAGCTTTCTTT

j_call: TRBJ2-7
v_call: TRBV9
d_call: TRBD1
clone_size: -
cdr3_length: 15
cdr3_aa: CASSVAGTETYEQYF
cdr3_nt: TGTGCCAGCAGCGTAGCCGGGACAGAAACCTACGAGCAGTACTTC

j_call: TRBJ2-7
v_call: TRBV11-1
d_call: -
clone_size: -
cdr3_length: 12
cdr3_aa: CASSLAGSEQYF
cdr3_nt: TGTGCCAGCAGCTTAGCGGGGAGCGAGCAGTACTTC

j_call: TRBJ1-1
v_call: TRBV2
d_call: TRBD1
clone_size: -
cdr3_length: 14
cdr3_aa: CASRGDSLNTEAFF
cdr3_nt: TGTGCCAGCAGGGGGGACAGTCTGAACACTGAAGCTTTCTTT

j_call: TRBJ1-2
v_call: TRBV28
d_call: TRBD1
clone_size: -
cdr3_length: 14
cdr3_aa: CASSSGTGGYGYTF
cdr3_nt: TGTGCCAGCAGTTCCGGGACAGGGGGCTATGGCTACACCTTC

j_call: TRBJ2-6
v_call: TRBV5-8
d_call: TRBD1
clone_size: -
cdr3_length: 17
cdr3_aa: CASSWTGSSMSGNVLTF
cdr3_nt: TGTGCCAGCAGCTGGACAGGAAGCTCCATGTCAGGCAACGTCCTGACTTTC

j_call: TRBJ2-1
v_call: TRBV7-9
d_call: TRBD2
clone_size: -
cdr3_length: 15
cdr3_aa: CASNTAGGTTNEQFF
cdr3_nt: TGTGCCAGCAACACAGCGGGAGGCACCACCAATGAGCAGTTCTTC

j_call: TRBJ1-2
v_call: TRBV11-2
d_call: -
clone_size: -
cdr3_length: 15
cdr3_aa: CASSHYRTGNYGYTF
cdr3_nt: TGTGCCAGCAGCCATTACCGGACGGGAAACTATGGCTACACCTTC

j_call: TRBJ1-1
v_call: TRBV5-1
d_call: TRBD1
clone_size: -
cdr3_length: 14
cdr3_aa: CASRPTGANTEAFF
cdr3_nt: TGCGCCAGCAGACCGACAGGGGCGAACACTGAAGCTTTCTTT

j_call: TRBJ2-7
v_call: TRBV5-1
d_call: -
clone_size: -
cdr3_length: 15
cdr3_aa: CASRGAAGVGHEQYF
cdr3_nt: TGCGCCAGCAGGGGGGCGGCAGGGGTCGGCCACGAGCAGTACTTC

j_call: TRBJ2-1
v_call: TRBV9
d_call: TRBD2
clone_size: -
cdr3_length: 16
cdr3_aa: CASSVGGTSVPNEQFF
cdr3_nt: TGTGCCAGCAGCGTAGGCGGGACTAGCGTCCCCAATGAGCAGTTCTTC

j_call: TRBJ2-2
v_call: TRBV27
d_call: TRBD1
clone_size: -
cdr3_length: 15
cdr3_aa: CASSLPGGNTGELFF
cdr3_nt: TGTGCCAGCAGTTTACCAGGGGGCAACACCGGGGAGCTGTTTTTT

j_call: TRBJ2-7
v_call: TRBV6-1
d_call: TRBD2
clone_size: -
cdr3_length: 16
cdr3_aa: CASSEVWSSGTYEQYF
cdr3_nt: TGTGCCAGCAGTGAAGTTTGGTCTAGCGGGACCTACGAGCAGTACTTC

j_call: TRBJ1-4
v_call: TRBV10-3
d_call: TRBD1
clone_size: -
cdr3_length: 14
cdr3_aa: CAISRQGANEKLFF
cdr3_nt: TGTGCCATCAGCCGACAGGGCGCTAATGAAAAACTGTTTTTT

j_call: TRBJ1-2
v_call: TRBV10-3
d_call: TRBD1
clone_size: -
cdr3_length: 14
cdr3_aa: CAINSGTGNYGYTF
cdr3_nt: TGTGCCATAAACTCCGGGACAGGGAACTATGGCTACACCTTC

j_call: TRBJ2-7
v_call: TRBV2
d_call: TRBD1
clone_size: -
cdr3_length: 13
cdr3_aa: CASIGTATYEQYF
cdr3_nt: TGTGCCAGCATAGGGACAGCCACCTACGAGCAGTACTTC

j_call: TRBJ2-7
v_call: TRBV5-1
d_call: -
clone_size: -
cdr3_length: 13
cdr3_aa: CASSLDPTGEQYF
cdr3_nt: TGCGCCAGCAGCTTGGACCCCACCGGGGAGCAGTACTTC

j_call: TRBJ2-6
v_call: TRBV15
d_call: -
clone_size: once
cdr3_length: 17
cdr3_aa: CATEKFGSGSGANVLTF
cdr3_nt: TGTGCCACCGAGAAATTTGGGTCGGGCTCTGGGGCCAACGTCCTGACTTTC

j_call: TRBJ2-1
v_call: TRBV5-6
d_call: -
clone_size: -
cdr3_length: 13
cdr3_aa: CASSFGVLNEQFF
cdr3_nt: TGTGCCAGCAGCTTTGGGGTACTCAATGAGCAGTTCTTC